This TCR beta chain was found in a study of T cell repertoires in cytomegalovirus infection. Study summary: Selected CMV epitopes included recently identified HLA-C-restricted ones as well as well-studied HLA-B-restricted ones. CMV infection and matching HLA type were both indicated by public TCR beta signatures.

Findings and caveats of the study: There were carriers of CMV plus the relevant HLA, and cumulative public TCR beta family frequency identified them.

This clonotype was found a few times. The target antigen is unknown. V shed 1 base and J 5 bases; nucleotides not matched to a gene: 7. Per germline, CDR1 SEHNR and CDR2 FQNEAQ (reference sequence). This CDR3 has 15 residues. Via MiXCR, TCRdb re-called the reads, giving one row per CDR3 protein. The top ten hold about half of the sample, which has roughly 80,000 distinct CDR3 sequences, 20% to 30% seen once. This sequence originates from a human donor in good health (CMV status not recorded). Some clones in this sample may be carry-over from other donors' samples. The chain carries TRBV7-9 and TRBJ1-2; 7 nucleotides match TRBD1. The material sequenced was CD8+ T cells from cultured PBMCs, taken from culture after CMV antigen stimulation. In DNA form, the CDR3 reads TGTGCCAGCAGCTTAGAAGGGGGCCCTTCTTATGGCTACACCTTC. Translation gives CASSLEGGPSYGYTF.